The sequence of this T cell receptor beta chain was determined in a study of sequential checkpoint blockade in melanoma (dated by TCRdb to between 2018 and 2021). Background on the whole study: Using 1:1 randomization, the trial assigned patients either to first-line nivolumab followed by ipilimumab (arm A) or to ipilimumab followed by nivolumab (arm B). Maintenance nivolumab came after each of the two trial sequences.

The treatment or condition label of this sample denotes: randomized to nivolumab then ipilimumab (arm A) or the reverse (arm B). No trial patient had received prior DNA-damaging chemotherapy. Live CD3+CD8+ cells negative for CD19 and CD56 were sorted from thawed PBMCs on a FACS Aria II flow cytometer. CheckMate 064, a randomized, open-label phase II trial of sequential checkpoint blockade, was the source of the samples, all of which came from patients with melanoma. Peripheral blood mononuclear cells were collected by leukapheresis, purified using Ficoll-Paque, and frozen in human serum containing approximately 9.4% DMSO. Immediately after sorting, the purity of the sorted blood CD3+CD8+ cells was confirmed to be >95%, and DNA was then extracted. V is cut by 2 bases and J by 0 bases, and the space between the germline ends is 5 bases. Taken from cysteine to phenylalanine, the CDR3 has 14 residues. CDR3 DNA only is kept here, 42 bases in frame from base 1. CDR1 MNHEY and CDR2 SMNVEV are derived from the germline V gene (reference sequence).

For this clone: Its antigen has not been determined. Base qualities were left out, and no much larger clone turns up one base away.

The full study reports these points: Validation of the response-prediction model combining TCR metrics and mutation burden is needed in larger, independent patient cohorts.

The immunoSEQ Assay was used to immunosequence TCRbeta CDR3 regions from genomic DNA. Genomic DNA was amplified by bias-controlled multiplex PCR before high-throughput sequencing. Per the authors' processing: To quantify the absolute abundance of each unique TCRbeta CDR3 region, the sequences were collapsed and filtered. Clonality was defined as 1 minus Pielou's evenness and was calculated using productive rearrangements only. Clones with significantly greater frequencies in on-treatment versus baseline samples were identified using a previously published method. Imported from immuneACCESS, the table was reduced by TCRdb to in-frame sequences with V and J called. These copies leave out some clones; in studies compared against another copy, an unresolved V gene accounts for under half, and the cause of the remainder is not known. V and J calls plus clone size are reproduced from that table; the DNA served to infer D and trimming. For this sample there are fewer than 35,000 clones; 77% appear just once. The ten top clones hold about a fifth of the sample.

The rearrangement joined TRBV27 to TRBJ1-5; the D gene lacks a confident call. The material sequenced was CD8+ T cells sorted from blood (inferred from file names), taken from a patient given nivolumab and ipilimumab in sequence. The TCR comes from a human donor with melanoma. The CDR3 has the sequence CASSLVNSNQPQHF. Read as DNA, the sequence is TGTGCCAGCAGTTTAGTTAATAGCAATCAGCCCCAGCATTTT.